The next 17 T cell receptor beta chains were all read from a single sample in a study of human T cells and chemical hapten exposure. Time point: patch test 3, about 24 weeks after DPC sensitization. This sample's treatment: therapeutic diphenylcyclopropenone sensitization with weekly scalp DPC. TCRdb re-analysed the RACE reads in MiXCR, keeping a single row per CDR3 protein. The sample holds roughly 84,000 distinct CDR3 sequences, 10% to 13% seen once. Sequenced here: whole blood, sampled in connection with sensitization to the hapten diphenylcyclopropenone (DPC). The receptors here all came from a woman aged 45-65 years with alopecia areata. Some clones in this sample may be carry-over from other donors' samples.

The rearrangement joins TRBV6-5 to TRBJ2-3, with 14 bases matching TRBD2. Trimming at V came to 6 bases and at J to 6 bases, leaving 2 bases not matched to a gene. Germline CDR1 and CDR2: MNHEY and SVGAGI. The CDR3 loop spans 14 amino acids. CDR3 protein: CASSRTSGRDTQYF. The CDR3 DNA sequence: TGTGCCAGCAGCCGGACTAGCGGGAGGGATACGCAGTATTTT.

This clonotype was counted only a few times. V is TRBV29-1 and J is TRBJ1-1; TRBD1 matches at 7 bases. The CDR3 totals 14 residues. The germline V gene encodes CDR1 SQVTM and CDR2 ANQGSEA. The trim removed 7 bases at V and 1 base at J, leaving 9 bases unmatched. CDR3 bases: TGCAGCGGGGGAGCACAGGGGTCGAACACTGAAGCTTTCTTT. The encoded protein is CSGGAQGSNTEAFF.

The sample holds many counts of this clonotype. This chain joins TRBV20-1 and TRBJ2-7, with D perhaps matching TRBD1 or TRBD2 (5 bases each). CDR1 and CDR2 (germline): DFQATT, SNEGSKA (reference sequence). CDR3 length: 14 amino acids. V was pared by 3 bases and J by 0 bases, with 12 bases between. CDR3 bases: TGCAGTGCTAGCCGAGGGACGAGCTCCTACGAGCAGTACTTC. Residues: CSASRGTSSYEQYF.

Many counts were recorded for this clonotype. V usage is TRBV27 and J usage is TRBJ2-1; 9 nucleotides line up with TRBD2. CDR3 length equals 14 residues. V was clipped by 3 bases and J by 9 bases; unmatched bases: 6. The germline CDR1 and CDR2 sequences are MNHEY and SMNVEV (reference sequence). As DNA, the CDR3 is TGTGCCAGCAGTTTCGGGCGGGAGGGCGGTGAGCAGTTCTTC. As protein: CASSFGREGGEQFF.

This chain links TRBV28 with TRBJ2-2; the match to TRBD2 covers 9 bases. V trimming: 6 bases; J trimming: 4 bases; junction bases outside the gene matches: 6. Germline V lookup: CDR1 MDHEN, CDR2 SYDVKM. There are 15 residues in the CDR3. The CDR3 region has the DNA TGTGCCAGCAGGGGGGGACTAGCTGGCACCGGGGAGCTGTTTTTT. Protein: CASRGGLAGTGELFF.

This clonotype was recorded at least ten times. The chain has TRBV12-3 or TRBV12-4 and TRBJ2-7; D is undetermined. V was trimmed by 2 bases and J by 2 bases, leaving 10 bases between them. This CDR3 comprises 14 residues. The CDR3 sequence: CASSLKGLTYEQYF. DNA for the CDR3: TGTGCCAGCAGTTTAAAAGGGCTGACCTACGAGCAGTACTTC.

This clonotype has a count of ten or more. V gene TRBV20-1 combines with J gene TRBJ2-1; D might be TRBD2 (6 bases). Germline V gives CDR1 DFQATT, CDR2 SNEGSKA (reference sequence). CDR3 length: 14 amino acids. V was cut by 0 bases and J by 4 bases, with 10 bases left in between. The CDR3 loop reads CSARDSTRYNEQFF. The CDR3 DNA reads as TGCAGTGCTAGAGATTCGACTAGATACAATGAGCAGTTCTTC.

Concerning this clonotype: A clone one base away is much larger, so this may be a read error. The gene calls are TRBV20-1 and TRBJ2-1, with 8 bases aligning to TRBD1. In germline, CDR1 is DFQATT, CDR2 SNEGSKA (reference sequence). The CDR3 contains 11 residues. The DNA for the CDR3 is TGCAGTGCTAGAGATGGACAGGGATGGATCTTC. This encodes CSARDGQGWIF.

This clonotype was picked up a small number of times. The chain is built from TRBV11-2 and TRBJ2-2; no reliable D call. Germline V gene sequence: CDR1 SGHAT, CDR2 FQNNGV. CDR3 length: 16 amino acids. V was cut by 0 bases and J by 1 base, with 9 bases left in between. The CDR3 region is CASSLDRGRNTGELFF. The CDR3 nucleotides read TGTGCCAGCAGCTTAGATCGCGGCAGGAACACCGGGGAGCTGTTTTTT.

The V gene is TRBV5-1, the J gene TRBJ1-2, with 9 bases aligning to TRBD1. The CDR3 extends over 15 amino acids. With 4 bases clipped from V and 2 bases from J, the junction kept 6 bases outside the gene matches. CDR1 SGHRS and CDR2 YFSETQ come from the germline V gene. The CDR3: CASSIGQGRNYGYTF. The DNA of the CDR3 is TGCGCCAGCAGCATCGGACAGGGGCGGAACTATGGCTACACCTTC.

This clonotype was found a few times. This chain links TRBV18 with TRBJ1-1; perhaps TRBD1 as D (5 bases). This CDR3 is built from 14 residues. Per germline, CDR1 KGHSH and CDR2 LQKENI. Trimming cost V 3 bases and J 0 bases, with 8 bases left between them. DNA for the CDR3: TGTGCCAGCTCACCCGACAGCGTGAACACTGAAGCTTTCTTT. Translated, it gives CASSPDSVNTEAFF.

This clonotype was recorded a few times. This sequence joins TRBV28 and TRBJ2-5, with TRBD1 identical over 9 bases. In germline, CDR1 is MDHEN, CDR2 SYDVKM. V lost 6 bases to trimming and J lost 7 bases; unmatched junction nucleotides: 3. The CDR3 spans 12 residues. CDR3 DNA: TGTGCCAGCAGCACGACAGGGGGGACCCAGTACTTC. This sequence encodes CASSTTGGTQYF.

Ten or more counts support this clonotype. The J gene is TRBJ2-7, the V gene TRBV7-2; 9 bases are shared with TRBD2. Germline CDR1 reads SGHTA; CDR2 reads FQGNSA. CDR3 length: 15 amino acids. J gave up 1 base and V 2 bases, and 3 bases lay outside the gene matches. CDR3 amino acids: CASSLRLAGSYEQYF. The CDR3, as DNA: TGTGCCAGCAGCTTACGTCTAGCGGGATCCTACGAGCAGTACTTC.

Ten or more counts support this clonotype. The chain has TRBV20-1 and TRBJ1-2; 9 bases align to TRBD1. Trimming removed 2 bases from V and 6 bases from J; junction bases left unmatched: 1. This CDR3 is built from 12 residues. In germline, CDR1 is DFQATT, CDR2 SNEGSKA (reference sequence). CDR3 DNA sequence: TGCAGTGCTAGACGGACAGGGGATGGCTACACCTTC. Its translation is CSARRTGDGYTF.

This clonotype has ten or more counts. The chain is built from TRBV20-1 and TRBJ2-7; TRBD1 is a possible D gene (6 bases). The germline CDR1 and CDR2 sequences are DFQATT and SNEGSKA (reference sequence). Trimming removed 0 bases at V and 6 bases at J, with 18 bases between. The length of the CDR3 is 15 residues. The CDR3 reads CSARDVDSGVGEQYF. The CDR3 nucleotides read TGCAGTGCTAGAGATGTGGACAGTGGAGTAGGCGAGCAGTACTTC.

This clonotype was detected only a few times. The chain recombines TRBV20-1 with TRBJ2-7; D is perhaps TRBD2 (6 bases). Germline lookup yields CDR1 DFQATT and CDR2 SNEGSKA (reference sequence). Trimming stripped 1 base from V and 5 bases from J, with 12 bases between. CDR3 length: 13 amino acids. CDR3 region: CSARGTSFHEQYF. CDR3 in DNA: TGCAGTGCTAGAGGCACTAGCTTCCACGAGCAGTACTTC.

V is TRBV19 and J is TRBJ2-5, with 9 bases lining up with TRBD2. CDR1 and CDR2 (germline): LNHDA, SQIVND (reference sequence). Trimming took 3 bases from V and 4 from J; bases not matched to a gene: 6. The CDR3 loop spans 15 amino acids. CDR3 residues: CASSMAGGRRETQYF. CDR3 sequence (DNA): TGTGCCAGTAGTATGGCGGGAGGGCGGAGAGAGACCCAGTACTTC.